The rows below give T cell receptor beta chains drawn from one sample of a study of T cells in Graves' hyperthyroidism and ophthalmopathy. Each CDR3 protein is one row after TCRdb ran MiXCR on the multiplex PCR reads. The repertoire holds approximately 870,000 distinct CDR3 sequences, with 38% as singletons. Sequencing was carried out using blood. Source of these receptors: a man aged 18 to 35 with Graves' hyperthyroidism. Both conserved end residues are part of each CDR3. A D gene is named only where the DNA matches it firmly. Not all rows give a size; the values are once, few, many and, for expanded clones, a class.

d_gene	v_gene	abundance	j_gene	CDR3aa	CDR3nt
TRBD1	TRBV7-2	many	TRBJ1-1	CASSTVTGQTEAFF	TGTGCCAGCAGCACGGTGACAGGGCAAACTGAAGCTTTCTTT
.	TRBV12-3/TRBV12-4	.	TRBJ1-4	CASGGESPNEKLFF	TGTGCCAGCGGAGGCGAGTCACCTAATGAAAAACTGTTTTTT
.	TRBV7-2	.	TRBJ2-5	CASSLALGAGETQYF	TGTGCCAGCAGCTTAGCGCTGGGGGCAGGAGAGACCCAGTACTTC
.	TRBV15	.	TRBJ2-7	CATSSSSEGQYF	TGTGCCACCAGCAGCTCGTCGGAGGGGCAGTACTTC
TRBD1	TRBV20-1	few	TRBJ1-3	CSALAPGQGTGNTIYF	TGCAGTGCCCTAGCGCCGGGACAGGGGACTGGAAACACCATATATTTT
.	TRBV25-1	many	TRBJ2-2	CASSEYGPELFF	TGTGCCAGCAGTGAATACGGCCCGGAGCTGTTTTTT
.	TRBV2	.	TRBJ2-5	CASSSPAVQETQYF	TGTGCCAGCAGCTCCCCAGCGGTCCAAGAGACCCAGTACTTC
TRBD1	TRBV7-8	few	TRBJ2-5	CASSLETGTEETQYF	TGTGCCAGCAGCTTGGAGACAGGGACGGAAGAGACCCAGTACTTC
.	TRBV20-1	few	TRBJ1-1	CSARDRASRGTEAFF	TGCAGTGCTAGAGACAGGGCGTCAAGGGGCACTGAAGCTTTCTTT
TRBD1	TRBV19	many	TRBJ1-4	CASSRTGVDEKLFF	TGTGCCAGTAGTCGGACAGGGGTCGATGAAAAACTGTTTTTT
TRBD1	TRBV7-2	many	TRBJ2-5	CASSWGTGQETQYF	TGTGCCAGCAGCTGGGGGACAGGGCAAGAGACCCAGTACTTC
.	TRBV29-1	many	TRBJ2-7	CSVQKTRYEQYF	TGCAGCGTTCAGAAGACCCGTTACGAGCAGTACTTC
.	TRBV7-9	.	TRBJ1-1	CASSSDRLGTEAFF	TGTGCCAGCAGCTCAGACAGACTTGGGACTGAAGCTTTCTTT
.	TRBV24-1	many	TRBJ1-1	CATSDPGTEAFF	TGTGCCACCAGTGACCCCGGGACAGAAGCTTTCTTT
TRBD1	TRBV10-3	.	TRBJ1-5	CAISSQTGGNQPQHF	TGTGCCATCAGTTCACAGACAGGGGGCAATCAGCCCCAGCATTTT
TRBD1	TRBV5-4	.	TRBJ1-1	CASSRRGTANTEAFF	TGTGCCAGCAGCCGTAGAGGGACAGCGAACACTGAAGCTTTCTTT
.	TRBV7-2	.	TRBJ1-5	CASSQVSGWGDSNQPQHF	TGTGCCAGCAGCCAAGTTTCTGGGTGGGGGGATAGCAATCAGCCCCAGCATTTT
TRBD1	TRBV4-2	.	TRBJ1-5	CASSPGDREDQPQHF	TGTGCCAGCAGCCCCGGGGACAGGGAGGATCAGCCCCAGCATTTT
TRBD2	TRBV7-2	.	TRBJ2-7	CASSVGLAGAEQYF	TGTGCCAGCAGCGTCGGACTAGCGGGAGCCGAGCAGTACTTC
.	TRBV7-9	many	TRBJ2-5	CASTPDLSQETQYF	TGTGCCAGCACCCCCGACCTCTCCCAGGAGACCCAGTACTTC
TRBD2	TRBV7-3	many	TRBJ2-5	CASSLGLAVQETQYF	TGTGCCAGCAGCTTAGGGCTAGCGGTCCAAGAGACCCAGTACTTC
TRBD1	TRBV10-3	.	TRBJ1-6	CAISDADRADSPLHF	TGTGCCATCAGTGACGCGGACAGGGCGGATTCACCCCTCCACTTT
TRBD2	TRBV29-1	many	TRBJ2-7	CSVVAPTGGDREQYF	TGCAGCGTTGTGGCACCAACTGGGGGGGACCGCGAGCAGTACTTC